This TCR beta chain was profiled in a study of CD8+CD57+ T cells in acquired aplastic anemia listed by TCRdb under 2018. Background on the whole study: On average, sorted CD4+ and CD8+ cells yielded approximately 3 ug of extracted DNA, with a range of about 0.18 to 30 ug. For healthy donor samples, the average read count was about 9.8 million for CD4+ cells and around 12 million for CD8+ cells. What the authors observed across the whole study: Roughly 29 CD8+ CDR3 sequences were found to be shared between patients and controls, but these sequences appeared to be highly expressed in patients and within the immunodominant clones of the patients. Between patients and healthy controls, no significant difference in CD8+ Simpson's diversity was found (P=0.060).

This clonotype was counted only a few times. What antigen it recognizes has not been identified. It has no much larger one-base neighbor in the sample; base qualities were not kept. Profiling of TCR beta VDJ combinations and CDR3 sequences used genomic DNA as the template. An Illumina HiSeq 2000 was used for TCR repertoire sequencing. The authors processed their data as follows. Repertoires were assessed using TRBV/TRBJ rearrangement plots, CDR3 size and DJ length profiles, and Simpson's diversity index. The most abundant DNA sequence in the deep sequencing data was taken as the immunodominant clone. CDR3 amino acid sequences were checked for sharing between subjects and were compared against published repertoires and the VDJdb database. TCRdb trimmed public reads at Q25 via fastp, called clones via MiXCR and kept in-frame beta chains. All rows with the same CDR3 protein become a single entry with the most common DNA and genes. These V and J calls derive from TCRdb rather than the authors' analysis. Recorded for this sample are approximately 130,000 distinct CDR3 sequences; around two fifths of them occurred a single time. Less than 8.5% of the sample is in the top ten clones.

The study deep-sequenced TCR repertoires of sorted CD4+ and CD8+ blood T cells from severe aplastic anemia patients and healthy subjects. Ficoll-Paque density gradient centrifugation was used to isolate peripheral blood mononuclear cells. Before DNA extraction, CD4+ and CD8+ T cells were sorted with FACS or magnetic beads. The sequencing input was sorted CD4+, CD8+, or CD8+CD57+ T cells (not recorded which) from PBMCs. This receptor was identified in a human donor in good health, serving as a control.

The base sequence is TGTCCCCGAAGGACTAGCGGGAGGGCCAGATCCTACAATGAGCAGTTCTTC. This encodes CPRRTSGRARSYNEQFF. The rearranged chain carries TRBV24-1 and TRBJ2-1; 15 middle bases align to TRBD2. The CDR3 has 17 amino acids, counting the end cysteine and phenylalanine. Of the read, only the CDR3 DNA is kept; its 51 bases are in frame from base 1. As encoded in the germline V gene, CDR1 is KGHDR while CDR2 is SFDVKD.